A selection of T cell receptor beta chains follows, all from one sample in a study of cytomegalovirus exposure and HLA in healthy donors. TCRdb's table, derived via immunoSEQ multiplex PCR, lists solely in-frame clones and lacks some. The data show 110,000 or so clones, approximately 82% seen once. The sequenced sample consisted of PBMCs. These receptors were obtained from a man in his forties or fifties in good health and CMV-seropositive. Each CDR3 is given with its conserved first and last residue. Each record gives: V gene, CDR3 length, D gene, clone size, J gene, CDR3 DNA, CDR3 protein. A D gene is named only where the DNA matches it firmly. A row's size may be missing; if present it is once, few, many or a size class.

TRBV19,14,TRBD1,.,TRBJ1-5,TGTGCCAGTACCTGGACAGGGGACAATCAGCCCCAGCATTTT,CASTWTGDNQPQHF
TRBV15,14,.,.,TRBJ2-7,TGTGCCACCACCCCAGAGATTAGCAGCTACGAGCAGTACTTC,CATTPEISSYEQYF
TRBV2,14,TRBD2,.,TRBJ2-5,TGTGCCAGCACTGGGGGGGGTTTGCAAGAGACCCAGTACTTC,CASTGGGLQETQYF
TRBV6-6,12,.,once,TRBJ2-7,TGTGCCAGCAGCGTGCCAGGGAACGAGCAGTACTTC,CASSVPGNEQYF
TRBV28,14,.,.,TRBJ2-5,TGTGCCAGCAGTGTGACAGGTTTACAAGAGACCCAGTACTTC,CASSVTGLQETQYF
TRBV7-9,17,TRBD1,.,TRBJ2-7,TGTGCCAGCAGCTCGAGACAGGGGGATAGGACTAACTACGAGCAGTACTTC,CASSSRQGDRTNYEQYF
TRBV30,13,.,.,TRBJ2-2,TGTGCCTACAGGGATCGGAACACCGGGGAGCTGTTTTTT,CAYRDRNTGELFF
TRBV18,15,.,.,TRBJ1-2,TGTGCCAGCTCACCAAGACAGGAAATTAACTATGGCTACACCTTC,CASSPRQEINYGYTF
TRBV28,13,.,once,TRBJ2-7,TGTGCCAGCAGGCCGGGGGGCCTCTACGAGCAGTACTTC,CASRPGGLYEQYF
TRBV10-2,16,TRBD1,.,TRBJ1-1,TGCGCCAGCAGCCGGGGACAGGCTGGGGCGGACACTGAAGCTTTCTTT,CASSRGQAGADTEAFF
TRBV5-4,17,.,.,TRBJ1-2,TGTGCCAGTAGCCCATCCGGGCGCGGGTCCCCTATCTATGGCTACACCTTC,CASSPSGRGSPIYGYTF
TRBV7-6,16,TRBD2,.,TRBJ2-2,TGTGCCAGCAGCCCCCGGGGGGGACAGAACACCGGGGAGCTGTTTTTT,CASSPRGGQNTGELFF
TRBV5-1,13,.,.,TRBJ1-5,TGCGCCAGCAGCCCCGGGAGCAATCAGCCCCAGCATTTT,CASSPGSNQPQHF
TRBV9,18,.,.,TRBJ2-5,TGTGCCAGCAGCGTAGCCCCCCGTTTGGGGGCGCACCAAGAGACCCAGTACTTC,CASSVAPRLGAHQETQYF
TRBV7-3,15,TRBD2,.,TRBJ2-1,TGTGCCAGCAGTCCAAGGGCTAGCGGGGCGAATGAGCAGTTCTTC,CASSPRASGANEQFF
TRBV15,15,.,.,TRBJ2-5,TGTGCCACCAGCAGAGATCCCCGAGGGAAAGAGACCCAGTACTTC,CATSRDPRGKETQYF
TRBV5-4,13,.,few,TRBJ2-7,TGTGCCAGCAGCTTGGACATCTCCTACGAGCAGTACTTC,CASSLDISYEQYF
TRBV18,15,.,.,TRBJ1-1,TGTGCCAGCTCACCATCTCGGGACATGAACACTGAAGCTTTCTTT,CASSPSRDMNTEAFF
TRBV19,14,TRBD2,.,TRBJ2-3,TGTGCCACCATTGGGACTAGCGGGAGCGATACGCAGTATTTT,CATIGTSGSDTQYF
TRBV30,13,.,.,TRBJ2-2,TGTGCCTGGAGCGGAGGAGGCACCGGGGAGCTGTTTTTT,CAWSGGGTGELFF
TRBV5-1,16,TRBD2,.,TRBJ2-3,TGCGCCAGCAGCTTGGTGGTAGCGGGAGGTGCAGATACGCAGTATTTT,CASSLVVAGGADTQYF
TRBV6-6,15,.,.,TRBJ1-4,TGTGCCAGCAGCAACCCCCTGGACGGGGATGAAAAACTGTTTTTT,CASSNPLDGDEKLFF
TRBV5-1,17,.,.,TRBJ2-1,TGCGCCAGCAGCTTGGCGGGCGTCACTAGAATGCACAATGAGCAGTTCTTC,CASSLAGVTRMHNEQFF
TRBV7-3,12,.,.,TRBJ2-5,TGTGCCAGCAGCTTTGAACAGGGGACCCAGTACTTC,CASSFEQGTQYF
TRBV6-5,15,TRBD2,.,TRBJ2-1,TGTGCCAGCAGTTACGAACTAGCGGGGTACAATGAGCAGTTCTTC,CASSYELAGYNEQFF
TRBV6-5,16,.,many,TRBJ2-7,TGTGCCAGCAGTTACTCTTTCGGCGGATCCTCCTACGAGCAGTACTTC,CASSYSFGGSSYEQYF
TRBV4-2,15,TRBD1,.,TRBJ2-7,TGTGCCAGCAGCCCGACCGGGACAGGGGCAAACGAGCAGTACTTC,CASSPTGTGANEQYF
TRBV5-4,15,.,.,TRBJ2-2,TGTGCCAGCAGCCCGGGGGACAGTTACACCGGGGAGCTGTTTTTT,CASSPGDSYTGELFF
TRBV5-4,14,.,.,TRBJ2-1,TGTGCCAGCAGCTTGGAGCCTAGCTACAATGAGCAGTTCTTC,CASSLEPSYNEQFF
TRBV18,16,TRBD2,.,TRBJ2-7,TGTGCCAGCTCACCACAGGGACTAGCGAGCCTCGGGGAGCAGTACTTC,CASSPQGLASLGEQYF
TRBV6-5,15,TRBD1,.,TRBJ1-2,TGTGCCAGCAGCCCGGACAGGGCCGGGGGCTATGGCTACACCTTC,CASSPDRAGGYGYTF
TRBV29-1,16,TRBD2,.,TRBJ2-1,TGCAGCGTTGTGGTCTTGGCTAGCGGGAGGGAGAATGAGCAGTTCTTC,CSVVVLASGRENEQFF
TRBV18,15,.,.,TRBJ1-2,TGTGCCAGCTCACCCGCCTCCGACAGAAACTATGGCTACACCTTC,CASSPASDRNYGYTF
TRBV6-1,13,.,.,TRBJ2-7,TGTGCCAGCAGCTGGGACTGGGCGAACGAGCAGTACTTC,CASSWDWANEQYF
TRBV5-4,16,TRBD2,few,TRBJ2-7,TGTGCCAGCAGCTTGGCCCGGAGCGGGAGGGCCCGCGAGCAGTACTTC,CASSLARSGRAREQYF
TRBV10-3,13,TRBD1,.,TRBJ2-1,TGTGCCAACCGGGACAGGGAGTACAATGAGCAGTTCTTC,CANRDREYNEQFF
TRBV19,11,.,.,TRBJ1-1,TGTGCCAGCCTTCAGGGCGGACAAGCTTTCTTT,CASLQGGQAFF
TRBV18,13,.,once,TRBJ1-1,TGTGCCAGCTCACCTAATTTGAACACTGAAGCTTTCTTT,CASSPNLNTEAFF